Below, one T cell receptor beta chain is given with its context. TCRdb's copy holds only in-frame clones and misses some; the assay was immunoSEQ multiplex PCR. The table includes about 38,000 clones, roughly 84% detected once. This specimen comes from a study of PD-1 blockade in mismatch repair-deficient tumors. Whole-study context: Patients had roughly twelve mismatch repair-deficient cancer types, all previously treated and progressing.

Germline V gene data show CDR1 as SEHNR and CDR2 as FQNEAQ (reference sequence). The CDR3 covers 17 residues. The V and J ends lost 2 bases and 3 bases, in that order; junction bases with no gene match: 9. The sequence was collected from an adult with mismatch repair-deficient cancer. The chain is built from TRBV7-9 and TRBJ2-5; 10 bases match TRBD2. Sequenced material: peripheral blood, taken approximately 1.5 years after starting pembrolizumab. The CDR3 loop is CASSLMPSGSWEETQYF. CDR3 DNA: TGTGCCAGCAGCTTAATGCCTAGCGGGAGCTGGGAAGAGACCCAGTACTTC.